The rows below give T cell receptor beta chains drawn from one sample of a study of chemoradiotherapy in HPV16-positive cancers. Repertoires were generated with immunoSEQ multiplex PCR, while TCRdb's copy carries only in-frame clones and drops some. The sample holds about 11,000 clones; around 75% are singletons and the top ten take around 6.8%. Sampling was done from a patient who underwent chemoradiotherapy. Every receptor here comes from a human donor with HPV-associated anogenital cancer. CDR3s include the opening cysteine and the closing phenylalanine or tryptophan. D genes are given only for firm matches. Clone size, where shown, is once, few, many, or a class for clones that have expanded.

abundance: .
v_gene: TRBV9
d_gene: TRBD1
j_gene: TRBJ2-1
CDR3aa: CASSVEGQGGNEQFF
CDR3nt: TGTGCCAGCAGCGTAGAGGGACAGGGGGGCAATGAGCAGTTCTTC

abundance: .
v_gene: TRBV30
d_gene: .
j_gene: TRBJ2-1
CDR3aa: CAWSGTISGEQFF
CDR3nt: TGTGCCTGGAGTGGTACAATCAGTGGTGAGCAGTTCTTC

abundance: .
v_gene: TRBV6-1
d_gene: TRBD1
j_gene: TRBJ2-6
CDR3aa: CASSAQGAGANVLTF
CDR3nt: TGTGCCAGCAGTGCACAGGGGGCCGGGGCCAACGTCCTGACTTTC

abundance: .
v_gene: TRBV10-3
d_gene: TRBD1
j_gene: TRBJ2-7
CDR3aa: CAISGGQRLVEQYF
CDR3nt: TGTGCCATCAGTGGGGGACAGCGTTTGGTCGAGCAGTACTTC

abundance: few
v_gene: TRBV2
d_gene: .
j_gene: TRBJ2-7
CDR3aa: CASSYGREAYEQYF
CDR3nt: TGTGCCAGCAGTTACGGGAGAGAGGCCTACGAGCAGTACTTC

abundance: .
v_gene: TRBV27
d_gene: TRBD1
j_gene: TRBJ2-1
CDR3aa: CASTRPGTGGVNEQFF
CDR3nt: TGTGCCAGCACCCGCCCCGGGACAGGGGGAGTGAATGAGCAGTTCTTC

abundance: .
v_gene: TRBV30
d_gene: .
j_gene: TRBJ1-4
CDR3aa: CAWGLGNEKLFF
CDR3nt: TGTGCCTGGGGCCTAGGGAATGAAAAACTGTTTTTT

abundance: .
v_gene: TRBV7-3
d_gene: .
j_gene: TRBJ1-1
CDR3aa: CASSLLRNTEAFF
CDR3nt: TGTGCCAGCAGCTTATTACGGAACACTGAAGCTTTCTTT

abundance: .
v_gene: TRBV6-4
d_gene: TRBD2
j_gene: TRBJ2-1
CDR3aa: CASSDSSGRYNEQFF
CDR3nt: TGTGCCAGCAGTGACTCTAGCGGGAGGTACAATGAGCAGTTCTTC

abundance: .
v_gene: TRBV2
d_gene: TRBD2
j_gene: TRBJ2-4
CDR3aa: CASSPTSGRAKNIQYF
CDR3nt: TGTGCCAGCAGCCCCACTAGCGGGAGGGCCAAAAACATTCAGTACTTC

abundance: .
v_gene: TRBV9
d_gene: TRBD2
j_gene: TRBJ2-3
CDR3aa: CASSVAGLANTDTQYF
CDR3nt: TGTGCCAGCAGCGTAGCAGGACTAGCGAACACAGATACGCAGTATTTT

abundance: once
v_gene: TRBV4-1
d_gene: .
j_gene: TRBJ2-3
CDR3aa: CASSQDRLQGGKDTQYF
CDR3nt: TGCGCCAGCAGCCAAGATCGATTACAGGGGGGGAAAGATACGCAGTATTTT

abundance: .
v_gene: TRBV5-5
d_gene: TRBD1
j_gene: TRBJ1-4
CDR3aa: CASSLDGTVNEKLFF
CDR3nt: TGTGCCAGCAGCTTGGATGGGACAGTTAATGAAAAACTGTTTTTT

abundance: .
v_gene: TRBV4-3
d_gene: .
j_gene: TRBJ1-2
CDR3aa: CGSSQDSGTNYGYTF
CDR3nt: TGCGGCAGCAGCCAAGATTCCGGGACTAACTATGGCTACACCTTC

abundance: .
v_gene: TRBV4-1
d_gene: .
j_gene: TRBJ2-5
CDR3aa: CASSHLSGLQETQYF
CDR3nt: TGCGCCAGCAGCCATCTATCGGGTCTCCAAGAGACCCAGTACTTC

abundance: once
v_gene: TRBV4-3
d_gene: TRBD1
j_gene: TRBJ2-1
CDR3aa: CASSQSRDSTYNEQFF
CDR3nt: TGCGCCAGCAGCCAATCTAGGGACAGCACGTACAATGAGCAGTTCTTC

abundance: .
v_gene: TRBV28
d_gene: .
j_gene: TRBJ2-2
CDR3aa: CASIGGTGELFF
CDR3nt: TGTGCCAGCATCGGGGGCACCGGGGAGCTGTTTTTT

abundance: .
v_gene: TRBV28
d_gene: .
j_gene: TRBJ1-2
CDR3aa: CASSFQGLYGYTF
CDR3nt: TGTGCCAGCAGTTTTCAGGGCCTTTATGGCTACACCTTC

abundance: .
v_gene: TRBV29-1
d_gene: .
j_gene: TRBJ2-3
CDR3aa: CSVTGRGHTDTQYF
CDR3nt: TGCAGCGTTACCGGACGGGGGCACACAGATACGCAGTATTTT

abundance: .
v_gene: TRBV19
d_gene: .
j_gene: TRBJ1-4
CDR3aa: CASSFRAQNEKLFF
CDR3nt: TGTGCCAGTAGTTTCCGGGCCCAGAATGAAAAACTGTTTTTT

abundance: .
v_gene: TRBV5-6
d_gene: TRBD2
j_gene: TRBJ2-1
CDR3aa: CASSTTSGKAYNEQFF
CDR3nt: TGTGCCAGCAGCACAACTAGCGGGAAGGCCTACAATGAGCAGTTCTTC

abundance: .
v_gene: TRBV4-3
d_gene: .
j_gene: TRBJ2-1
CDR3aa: CASSQDYQSSYNEQFF
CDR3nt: TGCGCCAGCAGCCAAGATTACCAGAGCTCCTACAATGAGCAGTTCTTC

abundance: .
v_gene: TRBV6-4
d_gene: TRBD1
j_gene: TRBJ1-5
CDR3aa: CASIRTGSLPTTQHF
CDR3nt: TGTGCCAGCATCAGGACAGGGAGCCTACCTACTACCCAGCATTTT

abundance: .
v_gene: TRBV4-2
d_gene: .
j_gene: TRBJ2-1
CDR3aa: CASSQEGSGLPYNEQFF
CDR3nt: TGTGCCAGCAGCCAAGAAGGGTCGGGCCTTCCCTACAATGAGCAGTTCTTC

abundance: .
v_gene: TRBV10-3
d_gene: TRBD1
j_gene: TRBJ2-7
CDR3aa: CAISGGGDEQYF
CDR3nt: TGTGCCATCAGTGGAGGGGGCGACGAGCAGTACTTC

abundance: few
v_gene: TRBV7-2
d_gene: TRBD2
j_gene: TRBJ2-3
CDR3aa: CASSAGLVPDTQYF
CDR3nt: TGTGCCAGCAGCGCAGGACTAGTCCCTGATACGCAGTATTTT

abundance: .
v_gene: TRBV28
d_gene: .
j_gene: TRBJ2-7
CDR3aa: CASSSFGYSYEQYF
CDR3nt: TGTGCCAGCAGTTCCTTCGGATACTCCTACGAGCAGTACTTC

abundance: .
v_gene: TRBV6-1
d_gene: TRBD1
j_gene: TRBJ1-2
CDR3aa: CASRSTGSDGYTF
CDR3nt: TGTGCCAGCAGATCGACAGGGTCGGATGGCTACACCTTC

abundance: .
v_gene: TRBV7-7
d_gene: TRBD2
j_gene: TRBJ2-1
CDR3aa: CASSRDRLAGGNEQFF
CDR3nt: TGTGCCAGCAGCCGCGACCGGCTAGCGGGAGGTAATGAGCAGTTCTTC